Listed below are T cell receptor beta chains from one sample, sequenced in a study of CD8 T cells in ankylosing spondylitis. TCRdb reanalysed the 5' RACE reads using MiXCR and keeps one entry per CDR3 protein. In the table there are more than 250,000 distinct CDR3 sequences, 7.5% to 9% of which are singletons. Sequenced sample: blood, either unsorted or a sorted T cell fraction (not recorded which). The receptors stem from a male donor with ankylosing spondylitis. Both conserved end residues are part of each CDR3. Fields, in order: J gene, D gene, clone size, V gene, CDR3 protein. The D gene is left open where the match is weak. The size of a clone is reported for some rows only, either as once, few or many, or as a class for expanded clones.

>TRBJ2-7|TRBD1|many|TRBV18
CASSQGQVYEQYF
>TRBJ2-1|TRBD2|many|TRBV10-3
CAISVSVLAGLNEQFF
>TRBJ2-5|TRBD2|few|TRBV28
CASSRLAGNQETQYF
>TRBJ2-5|NA|many|TRBV7-2
CASSLGRGETQYF
>TRBJ2-7|NA|NA|TRBV18
CASSPLPGRGYEQYF
>TRBJ2-5|TRBD2|many|TRBV4-1
CASSLSGRGPETQYF
>TRBJ2-7|TRBD2|few|TRBV4-1
CASSLSPLAGVEQYF
>TRBJ2-1|NA|NA|TRBV7-9
CASSPGSWPRVDEQFF
>TRBJ2-2|TRBD1|NA|TRBV28
CASSFRTGDWAGELFF
>TRBJ2-1|NA|many|TRBV24-1
CATSDPGTTNEQFF
>TRBJ2-7|TRBD2|few|TRBV30
CAWSFLAGGPPYEQYF